This T cell receptor beta chain was sequenced for a study of human T cells and chemical hapten exposure. Study summary: While the roughly 25-week study was under way, patients received diphenylcyclopropenone on the scalp every week. Among samples, TCR yields varied mainly because of small differences in pooled library volume. Study outcomes and limitations: TCRs above 1 in 1000 frequency did not change with DPC sensitization.

Germline loops: CDR1 SGHAT, CDR2 FQDESV (reference sequence). The V end was cut by 4 bases, the J end by 2 bases, with 11 bases between. The CDR3 consists of 14 residues. Noted time point: pre-sensitization, week 0. Noted treatment: therapeutic diphenylcyclopropenone sensitization with weekly scalp DPC. Venepuncture was done earlier than the placement of each patch test. One entry per CDR3 protein results from TCRdb running MiXCR on the RACE reads. The sample holds 350,000 to 450,000 distinct CDR3 sequences, approximately 5% seen once. In this sample, this clonotype turned up many times. Its antigen is currently unknown.

The chain is built from TRBV11-1 and TRBJ2-5, with a tentative D call TRBD1 (6 bases). This receptor was identified in a woman aged 45 to 65 with alopecia areata. Some clones in this sample may be carry-over from other donors' samples. Sequencing was performed on whole blood, taken in connection with sensitization to the hapten diphenylcyclopropenone (DPC). The DNA of the CDR3 is TGTGCCAGCAGCTCTGGACAGAAACAAGAGACCCAGTACTTC. Protein: CASSSGQKQETQYF.